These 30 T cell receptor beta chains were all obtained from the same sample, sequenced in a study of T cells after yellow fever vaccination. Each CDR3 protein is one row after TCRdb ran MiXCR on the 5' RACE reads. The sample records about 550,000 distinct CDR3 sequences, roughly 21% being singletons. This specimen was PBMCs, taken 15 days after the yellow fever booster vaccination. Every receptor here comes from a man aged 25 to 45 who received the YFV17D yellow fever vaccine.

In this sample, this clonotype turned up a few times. CDR3 DNA sequence: TGTGCCACCAGTGACGGACCTAGCTCCTACAATGAGCAGTTCTTC. It translates to CATSDGPSSYNEQFF. V gene TRBV24-1 combines with J gene TRBJ2-1, with D uncertain. CDR1 and CDR2 from the germline V gene are KGHDR and SFDVKD. The CDR3 extends over 15 amino acids. Deletions cut 4 bases from V and 0 bases from J, with 9 bases between.

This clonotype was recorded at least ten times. CDR3 in amino acids: CASSRIYGRGGDEQFF. The CDR3 coding sequence is TGTGCCAGCAGCCGTATCTACGGACGCGGGGGGGATGAGCAGTTCTTC. The gene calls are TRBV28 and TRBJ2-1; 9 bases align to TRBD2. CDR1 is MDHEN, CDR2 SYDVKM, per germline. The CDR3 runs to 16 residues. V trimming: 6 bases; J trimming: 8 bases; junction bases outside the gene matches: 14.

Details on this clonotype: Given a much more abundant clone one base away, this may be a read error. CDR3 in DNA: TGCGCCAGCAGCCAAGTCAGGTGCTACAATGAGCAGTTCTTC. Its protein product is CASSQVRCYNEQFF. The chain links TRBV4-3 to TRBJ2-1; D ambiguous. The CDR3 length is 14 residues. V lost 1 base and J lost 3, with 7 bases in between. CDR1 is LGHNA, CDR2 YSLEER, per germline.

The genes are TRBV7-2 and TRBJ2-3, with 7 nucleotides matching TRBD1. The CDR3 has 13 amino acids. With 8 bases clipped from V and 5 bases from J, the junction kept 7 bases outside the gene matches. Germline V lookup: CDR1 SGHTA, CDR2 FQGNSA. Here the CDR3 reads CASLERGRDTQYF. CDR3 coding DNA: TGTGCCAGCCTGGAGAGGGGGCGAGATACGCAGTATTTT.

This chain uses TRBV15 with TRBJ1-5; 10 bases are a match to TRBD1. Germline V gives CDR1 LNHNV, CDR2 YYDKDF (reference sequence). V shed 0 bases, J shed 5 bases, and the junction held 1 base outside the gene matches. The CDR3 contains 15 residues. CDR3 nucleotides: TGTGCCACCAGCAGAGAAGGACAGGGGGATCAGCCCCAGCATTTT. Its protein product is CATSREGQGDQPQHF. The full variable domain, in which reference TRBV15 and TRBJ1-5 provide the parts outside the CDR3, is DAMVIQNPRYQVTQFGKPVTLSCSQTLNHNVMYWYQQKSSQAPKLLFHYYDKDFNNEADTPDNFQSRRPNTSFCFLDIRSPGLGDTAMYLCATSREGQGDQPQHFGDGTRLSIL.

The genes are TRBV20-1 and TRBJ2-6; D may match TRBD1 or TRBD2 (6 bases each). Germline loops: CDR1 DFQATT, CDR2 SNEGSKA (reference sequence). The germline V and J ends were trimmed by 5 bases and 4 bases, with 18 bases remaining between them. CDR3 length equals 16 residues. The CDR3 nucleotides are TGCAGTGCTGGGGGTTTGAGGGGGGCCGGGGCCAACGTCCTGACTTTC. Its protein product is CSAGGLRGAGANVLTF.

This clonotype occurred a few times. The CDR3 DNA reads as TGTGCCAGCAGTTTCGGGGGCCAGATAGTCGCCGGGGAGCTGTTTTTT. Its protein is CASSFGGQIVAGELFF. The V call is TRBV27, the J call TRBJ2-2, with D perhaps matching TRBD1 or TRBD2 (6 bases each). The germline CDR1 and CDR2 sequences are MNHEY and SMNVEV (reference sequence). The CDR3 runs to 16 residues. The V gene lost 3 bases and the J gene lost 6 bases, with 17 bases spanning the gap.

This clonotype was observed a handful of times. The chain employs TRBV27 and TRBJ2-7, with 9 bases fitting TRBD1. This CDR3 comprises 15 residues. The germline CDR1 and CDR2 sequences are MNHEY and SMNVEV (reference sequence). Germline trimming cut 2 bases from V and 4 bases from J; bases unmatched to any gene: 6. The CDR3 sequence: CASSLTGGFMYEQYF. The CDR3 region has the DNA TGTGCCAGCAGTTTAACAGGGGGCTTCATGTACGAGCAGTACTTC.

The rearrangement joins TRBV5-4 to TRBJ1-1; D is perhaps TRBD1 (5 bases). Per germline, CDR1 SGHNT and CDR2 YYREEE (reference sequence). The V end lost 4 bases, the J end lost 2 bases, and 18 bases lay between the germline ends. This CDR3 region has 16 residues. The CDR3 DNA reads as TGTGCCAGCAGCGTACAGCCGGGACGTCGAAACACTGAAGCTTTCTTT. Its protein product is CASSVQPGRRNTEAFF.

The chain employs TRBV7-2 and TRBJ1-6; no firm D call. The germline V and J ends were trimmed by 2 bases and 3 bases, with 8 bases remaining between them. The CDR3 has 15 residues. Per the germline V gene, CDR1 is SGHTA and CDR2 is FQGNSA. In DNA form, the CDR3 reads TGTGCCAGCAGCTTATCTGAGAACTATAATTCACCCCTCCACTTT. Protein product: CASSLSENYNSPLHF.

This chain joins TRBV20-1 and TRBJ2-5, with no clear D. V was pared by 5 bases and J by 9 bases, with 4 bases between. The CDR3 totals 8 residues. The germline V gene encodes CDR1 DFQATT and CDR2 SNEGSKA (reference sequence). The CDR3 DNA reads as TGCAGTGCTGGTCCCCAGTACTTC. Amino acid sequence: CSAGPQYF.

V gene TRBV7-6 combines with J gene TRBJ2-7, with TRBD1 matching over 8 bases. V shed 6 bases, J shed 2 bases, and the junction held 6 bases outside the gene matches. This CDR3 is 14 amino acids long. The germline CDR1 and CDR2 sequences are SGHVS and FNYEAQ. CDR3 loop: CASSRTGSAYEQYF. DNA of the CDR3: TGTGCCAGCAGTAGGACAGGGTCAGCCTACGAGCAGTACTTC.

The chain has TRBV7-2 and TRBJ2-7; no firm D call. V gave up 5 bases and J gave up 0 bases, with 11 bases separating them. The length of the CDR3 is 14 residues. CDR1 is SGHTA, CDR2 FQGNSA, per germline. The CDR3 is CASSPMADSYEQYF. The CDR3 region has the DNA TGTGCCAGCAGCCCCATGGCGGACTCCTACGAGCAGTACTTC.

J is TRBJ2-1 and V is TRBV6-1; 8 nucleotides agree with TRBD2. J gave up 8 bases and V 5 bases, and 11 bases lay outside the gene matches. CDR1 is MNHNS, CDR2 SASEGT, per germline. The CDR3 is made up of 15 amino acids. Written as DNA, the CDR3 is TGTGCCAGCAGTACGGGACTAGGAAGTGGGGATGAGCAGTTCTTC. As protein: CASSTGLGSGDEQFF.

CDR3 sequence: CASSFRQGRYNEQFF. CDR3 coding DNA: TGTGCCAGCAGTTTCAGACAGGGCCGCTACAATGAGCAGTTCTTC. The chain couples TRBV12-3 or TRBV12-4 to TRBJ2-1; 7 bases align to TRBD1. Trimming cost V 3 bases and J 3 bases; bases outside gene matches: 5. The CDR3 sequence is 15 residues long.

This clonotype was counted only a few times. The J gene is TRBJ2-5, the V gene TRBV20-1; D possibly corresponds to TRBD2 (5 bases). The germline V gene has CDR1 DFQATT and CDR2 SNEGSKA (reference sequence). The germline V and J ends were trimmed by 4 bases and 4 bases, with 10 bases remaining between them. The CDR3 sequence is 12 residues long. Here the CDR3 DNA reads TGCAGTGCTACGCCTGCGGGAGAGACCCAGTACTTC. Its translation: CSATPAGETQYF.

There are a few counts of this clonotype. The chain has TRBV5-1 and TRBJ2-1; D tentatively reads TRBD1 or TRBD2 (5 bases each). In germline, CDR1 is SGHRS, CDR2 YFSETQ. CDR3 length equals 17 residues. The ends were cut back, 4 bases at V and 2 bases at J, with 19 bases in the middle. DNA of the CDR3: TGCGCCAGCAGCCACGCCCGGGGCGATTTAACCTACAATGAGCAGTTCTTC. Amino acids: CASSHARGDLTYNEQFF.

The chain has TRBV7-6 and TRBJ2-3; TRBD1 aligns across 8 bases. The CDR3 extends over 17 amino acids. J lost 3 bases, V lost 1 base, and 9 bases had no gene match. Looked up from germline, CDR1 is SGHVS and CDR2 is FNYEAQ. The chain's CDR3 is CASSLDGQGGWTDTQYF. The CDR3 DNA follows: TGTGCCAGCAGCTTAGACGGACAGGGAGGATGGACAGATACGCAGTATTTT.

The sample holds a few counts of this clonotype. Here the CDR3 reads CAWKRAQETQYF. The CDR3 DNA follows: TGTGCCTGGAAGAGGGCCCAAGAGACCCAGTACTTC. The chain joins TRBV30 to TRBJ2-5, with D possibly being TRBD2 (5 bases). Trimming left V 4 bases short and J 1 base short, with 7 bases between. Germline V gives CDR1 GTSNPN, CDR2 SVGIG (reference sequence). The CDR3 has 12 amino acids.

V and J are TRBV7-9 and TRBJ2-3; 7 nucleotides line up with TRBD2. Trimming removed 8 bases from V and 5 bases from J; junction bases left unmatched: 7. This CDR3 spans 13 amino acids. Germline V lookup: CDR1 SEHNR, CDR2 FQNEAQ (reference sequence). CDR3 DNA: TGTGCCAGCGGACCCGGGGGGATAGATACGCAGTATTTT. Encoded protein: CASGPGGIDTQYF.

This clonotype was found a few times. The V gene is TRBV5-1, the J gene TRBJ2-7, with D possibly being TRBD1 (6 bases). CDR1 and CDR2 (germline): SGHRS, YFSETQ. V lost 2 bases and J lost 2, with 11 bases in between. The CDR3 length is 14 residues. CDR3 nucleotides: TGCGCCAGCAGCTTAGGACAGACTGCCTACGAGCAGTACTTC. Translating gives CASSLGQTAYEQYF. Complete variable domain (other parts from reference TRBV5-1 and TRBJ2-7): KAGVTQTPRYLIKTRGQQVTLSCSPISGHRSVSWYQQTPGQGLQFLFEYFSETQRNKGNFPGRFSGRQFSNSRSEMNVSTLELGDSALYLCASSLGQTAYEQYFGPGTRLTVT.

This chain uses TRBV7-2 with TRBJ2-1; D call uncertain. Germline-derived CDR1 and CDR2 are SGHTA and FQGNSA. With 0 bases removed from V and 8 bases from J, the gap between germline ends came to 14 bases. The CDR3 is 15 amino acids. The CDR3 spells CASSLARYQGHEQFF. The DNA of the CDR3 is TGTGCCAGCAGCTTAGCGCGATATCAAGGACATGAGCAGTTCTTC.

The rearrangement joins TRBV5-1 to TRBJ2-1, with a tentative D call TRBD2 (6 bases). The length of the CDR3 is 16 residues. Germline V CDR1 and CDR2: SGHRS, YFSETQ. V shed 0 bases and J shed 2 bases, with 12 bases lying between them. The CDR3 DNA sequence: TGCGCCAGCAGCTTGGGCGGGAACGCCGCCTACAATGAGCAGTTCTTC. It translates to CASSLGGNAAYNEQFF.

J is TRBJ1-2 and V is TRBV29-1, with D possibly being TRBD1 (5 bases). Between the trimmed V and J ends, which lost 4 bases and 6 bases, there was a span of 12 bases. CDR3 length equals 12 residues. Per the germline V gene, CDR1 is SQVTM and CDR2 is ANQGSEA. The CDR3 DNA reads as TGCAGCGTTGGATCAGGGAACGATGGCTACACCTTC. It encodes CSVGSGNDGYTF.

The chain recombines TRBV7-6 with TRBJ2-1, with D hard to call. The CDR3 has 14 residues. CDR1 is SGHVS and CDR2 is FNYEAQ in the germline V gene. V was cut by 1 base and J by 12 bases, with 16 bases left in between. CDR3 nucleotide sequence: TGTGCCAGCAGCTTAGGGGGTTACTCCGTCGCGCAGTTCTTC. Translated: CASSLGGYSVAQFF. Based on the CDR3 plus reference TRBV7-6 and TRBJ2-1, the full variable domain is GAGVSQSPRYKVTKRGQDVALRCDPISGHVSLYWYRQALGQGPEFLTYFNYEAQQDKSGLPNDRFSAERPEGSISTLTIQRTEQRDSAMYRCASSLGGYSVAQFFGPGTRLTVL.

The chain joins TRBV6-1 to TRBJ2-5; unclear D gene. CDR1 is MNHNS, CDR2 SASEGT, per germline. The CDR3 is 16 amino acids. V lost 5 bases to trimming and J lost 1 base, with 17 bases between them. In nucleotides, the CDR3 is TGTGCCAGCAGTCGAAGGACGAGGTGGATCCAAGAGACCCAGTACTTC. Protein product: CASSRRTRWIQETQYF.

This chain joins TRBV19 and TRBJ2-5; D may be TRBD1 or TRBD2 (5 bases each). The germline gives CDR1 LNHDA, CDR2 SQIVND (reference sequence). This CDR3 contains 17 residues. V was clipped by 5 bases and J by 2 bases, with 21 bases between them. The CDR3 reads CASSARMQGGWQETQYF. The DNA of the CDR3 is TGTGCCAGTAGTGCGAGGATGCAGGGCGGGTGGCAAGAGACCCAGTACTTC. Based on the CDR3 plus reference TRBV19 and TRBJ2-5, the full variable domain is DGGITQSPKYLFRKEGQNVTLSCEQNLNHDAMYWYRQDPGQGLRLIYYSQIVNDFQKGDIAEGYSVSREKKESFPLTVTSAQKNPTAFYLCASSARMQGGWQETQYFGPGTRLLVL.

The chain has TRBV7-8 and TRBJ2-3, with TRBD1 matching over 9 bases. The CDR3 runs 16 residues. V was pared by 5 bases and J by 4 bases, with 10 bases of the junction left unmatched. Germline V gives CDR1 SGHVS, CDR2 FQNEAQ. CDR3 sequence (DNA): TGTGCCAGCAGCCTGGTCCCGGGACAGGGATCAGATACGCAGTATTTT. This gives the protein CASSLVPGQGSDTQYF.

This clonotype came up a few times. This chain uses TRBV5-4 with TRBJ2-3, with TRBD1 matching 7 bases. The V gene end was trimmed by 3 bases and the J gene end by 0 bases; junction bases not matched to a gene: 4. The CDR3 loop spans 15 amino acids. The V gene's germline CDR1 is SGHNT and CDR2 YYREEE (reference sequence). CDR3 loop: CASSSGQVSTDTQYF. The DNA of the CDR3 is TGTGCCAGCAGCTCCGGACAGGTCAGCACAGATACGCAGTATTTT. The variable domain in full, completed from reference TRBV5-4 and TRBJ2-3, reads ETGVTQSPTHLIKTRGQQVTLRCSSQSGHNTVSWYQQALGQGPQFIFQYYREEENGRGNFPPRFSGLQFPNYSSELNVNALELDDSALYLCASSSGQVSTDTQYFGPGTRLTVL.

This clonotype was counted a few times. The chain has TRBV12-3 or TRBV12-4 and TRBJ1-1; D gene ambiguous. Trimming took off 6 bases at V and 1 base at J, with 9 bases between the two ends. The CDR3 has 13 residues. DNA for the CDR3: TGTGCCAGCAGGCGACGAGGGAACACTGAAGCTTTCTTT. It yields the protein CASRRRGNTEAFF.